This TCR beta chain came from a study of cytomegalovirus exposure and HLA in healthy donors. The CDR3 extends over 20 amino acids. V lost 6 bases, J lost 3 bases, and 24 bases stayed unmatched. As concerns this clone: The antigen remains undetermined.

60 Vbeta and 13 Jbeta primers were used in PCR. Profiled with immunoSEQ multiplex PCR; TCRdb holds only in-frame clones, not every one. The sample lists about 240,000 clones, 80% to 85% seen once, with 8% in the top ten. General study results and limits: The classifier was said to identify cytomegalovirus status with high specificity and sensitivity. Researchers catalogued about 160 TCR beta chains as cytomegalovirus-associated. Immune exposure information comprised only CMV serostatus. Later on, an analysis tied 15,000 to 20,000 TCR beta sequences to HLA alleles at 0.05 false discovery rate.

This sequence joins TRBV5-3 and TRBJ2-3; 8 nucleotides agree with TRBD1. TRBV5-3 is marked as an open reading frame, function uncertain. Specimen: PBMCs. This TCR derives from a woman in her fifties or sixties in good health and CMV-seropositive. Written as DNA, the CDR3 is TGTGCCAGAATAAACCGAAACAGGGGGTCTTCTAGCAGACTTACAGATACGCAGTATTTT. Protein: CARINRNRGSSSRLTDTQYF.